This is a list of T cell receptor beta chains from one sample in a study of blood T cell repertoires in COVID-19. Assay used: immunoSEQ multiplex PCR; TCRdb lists only in-frame clones, some missing. This sample has about 69,000 clones, with under 85% found just once. Material for sequencing was peripheral blood. These receptors were taken from a man in his sixties with acute or convalescent COVID-19. Each CDR3 is given with its conserved first and last residue. The order of the fields is D gene, clone size, V gene, CDR3 protein. A D gene is named only where the DNA matches it firmly. Clone size is not always given. Where it is, it says once, few, many or a class for expanded clones.

>TRBD1|once|TRBV18
CASSPGQVGYGYTF
>NA|NA|TRBV27
CASSLDRMVEAFF
>TRBD2|NA|TRBV5-1
CASSLQWRGTGELFF
>NA|NA|TRBV2
CASRLTENTIYF
>NA|NA|TRBV7-2
CASSLSGSTLYSPLHF
>NA|NA|TRBV7-2
CASSPRWGLGTLHF
>TRBD1|NA|TRBV30
CAWSARPGQGTEQYF
>NA|NA|TRBV9
CASSVESTDTQYF
>NA|NA|TRBV27
CASSLHTTGALDEQYF
>NA|few|TRBV27
CASRVQGSNTGELFF
>TRBD2|NA|TRBV11-2
CASSLDLAGRDTQYF
>TRBD1|once|TRBV18
CASSPRMAGGNEQFF
>TRBD1|NA|TRBV7-9
CASSLGQPGGYGYTF
>NA|NA|TRBV2
CASTRQVVSGNTIYF
>NA|few|TRBV7-9
CASSLTVDYGYTF
>NA|NA|TRBV19
CASSRARRDTEAFF
>TRBD1|NA|TRBV4-1
CASSQPVGTGGHNQPQHF
>TRBD1|NA|TRBV3-1/TRBV3-2
CASSRTGASNQPQHF
>TRBD2|NA|TRBV6-1
CASSDSWDGRNEQFF
>NA|few|TRBV6-1
CASSGRGGAEAFF
>NA|NA|TRBV5-8
CASSEPGVQETQYF
>TRBD1|once|TRBV10-1
CASSSSTGTNSPLHF
>NA|NA|TRBV5-1
CASTPSGDLASPLHF
>NA|NA|TRBV2
CATPGTRGTEAFF
>TRBD1|NA|TRBV9
CASKLGQGLGKLFF
>TRBD1|few|TRBV6-4
CASSDTDRDYGYTF
>TRBD1|NA|TRBV6-5
CASSSGTGLNEQFF
>TRBD2|NA|TRBV9
CASKRGDSGEQFF
>NA|NA|TRBV18
CASFLTGSNTEAFF
>TRBD1|NA|TRBV7-6
CASKQGAGGATGELFF
>TRBD1|once|TRBV5-6
CASSLGQGAHYGYTF
>TRBD2|NA|TRBV6-9
CASTPKGRAYEQYF
>NA|few|TRBV27
CASSFSGVSSYEQYF
>TRBD1|NA|TRBV7-2
CASSLATGFQPQHF
>NA|NA|TRBV4-1
CASSQGGLGVREQYF
>TRBD1|NA|TRBV28
CASSSPDRGYEQYF
>NA|NA|TRBV14
CASSQLNQPQHF
>NA|NA|TRBV4-1
CASSQVQGSSNQPQHF
>TRBD1|NA|TRBV7-9
CASRPQGTTEAFF
>NA|NA|TRBV11-2
CASSATGTLKNTEAFF
>TRBD2|once|TRBV4-3
CASSPHGGAGEQFF
>TRBD2|few|TRBV6-5
CASRTGGTQETQYF
>TRBD2|NA|TRBV5-1
CASSPFSGGRGNEQFF
>TRBD2|NA|TRBV7-2
CASSQSFGTTKETQYF
>NA|NA|TRBV18
CASSPGGTDSPLHF
>TRBD1|few|TRBV7-3
CASSSRQGPNEKLFF
>TRBD1|NA|TRBV2
CADRDRAPPREQFF
>NA|NA|TRBV5-1
CASRTNGQGSNEKLFF
>TRBD1|NA|TRBV24-1
CATSDRQGRQYF
>NA|NA|TRBV21-1
CASSKRRQTGDVPFRAGDTQYF
>TRBD1|medium-sized|TRBV4-3
CASSQELEDRDGYTF
>TRBD1|NA|TRBV5-1
CASSPGQGALQPQHF
>TRBD1|NA|TRBV4-3
CASSQGWTGTPWGNQPQHF
>NA|NA|TRBV5-4
CASSLDNYVFNYGYTF
>NA|NA|TRBV13
CASSLGLAGETQYF